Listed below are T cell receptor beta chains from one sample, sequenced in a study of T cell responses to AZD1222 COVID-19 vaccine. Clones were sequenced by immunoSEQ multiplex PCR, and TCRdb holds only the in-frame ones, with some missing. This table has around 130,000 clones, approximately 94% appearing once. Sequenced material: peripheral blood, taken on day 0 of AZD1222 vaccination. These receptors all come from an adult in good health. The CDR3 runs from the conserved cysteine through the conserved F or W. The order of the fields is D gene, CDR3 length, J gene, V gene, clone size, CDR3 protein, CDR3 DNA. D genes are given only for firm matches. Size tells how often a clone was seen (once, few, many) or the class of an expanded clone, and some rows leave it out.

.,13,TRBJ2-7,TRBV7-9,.,CASSFQERYEQYF,TGTGCCAGCAGCTTCCAGGAGCGGTACGAGCAGTACTTC
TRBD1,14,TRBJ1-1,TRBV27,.,CASSAQQGVHEAFF,TGTGCCAGCAGTGCGCAACAGGGGGTGCACGAAGCTTTCTTT
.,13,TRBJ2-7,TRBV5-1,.,CASSLGHDYEQYF,TGCGCCAGCAGCTTGGGACATGACTACGAGCAGTACTTC
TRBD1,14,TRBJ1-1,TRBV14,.,CASSPDRANTEAFF,TGTGCCAGCAGCCCGGACAGGGCCAACACTGAAGCTTTCTTT
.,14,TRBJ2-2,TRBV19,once,CASRKGEGTGELFF,TGTGCCAGCCGCAAGGGGGAGGGCACCGGGGAGCTGTTTTTT
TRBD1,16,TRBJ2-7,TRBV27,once,CASSSIGTGLSYEQYF,TGTGCCAGCAGTTCTATCGGGACAGGGCTATCCTACGAGCAGTACTTC
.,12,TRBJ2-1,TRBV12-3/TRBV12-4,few,CASSLEASAILF,TGTGCCAGCAGTTTAGAGGCTAGCGCTATTCTCTTC
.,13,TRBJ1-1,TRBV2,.,CASSEIAGTEAFF,TGTGCCAGCAGTGAAATAGCGGGGACTGAAGCTTTCTTT
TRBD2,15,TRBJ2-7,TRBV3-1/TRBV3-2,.,CASSQDSSGGQRQYF,TGTGCCAGCAGCCAAGATTCAAGCGGGGGTCAGAGGCAGTACTTC
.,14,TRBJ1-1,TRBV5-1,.,CASSPTGTNTEAFF,TGCGCCAGCAGCCCGACGGGAACGAACACTGAAGCTTTCTTT
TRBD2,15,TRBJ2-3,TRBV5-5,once,CASSLEQRGTDTQYF,TGTGCCAGCAGCTTGGAACAGCGGGGAACAGATACGCAGTATTTT
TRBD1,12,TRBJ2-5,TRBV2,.,CASRTGHETQYF,TGTGCCAGCAGGACAGGGCACGAGACCCAGTACTTC
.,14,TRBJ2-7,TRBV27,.,CASRVRGADYEQYF,TGTGCCAGCAGGGTCCGGGGGGCGGACTACGAGCAGTACTTC
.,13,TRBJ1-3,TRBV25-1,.,CASTVSSGNTIYF,TGTGCCAGCACTGTGAGCTCTGGAAACACCATATATTTT
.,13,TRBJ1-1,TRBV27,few,CASTAARRAEAFF,TGTGCCAGCACGGCGGCCCGGAGGGCTGAAGCTTTCTTT
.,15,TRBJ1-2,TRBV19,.,CASSPRPDGNYGYTF,TGTGCCAGTAGTCCCCGACCGGACGGGAACTATGGCTACACCTTC
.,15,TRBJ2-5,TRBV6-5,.,CASSPFRGPQETQYF,TGTGCCAGCAGTCCCTTTCGGGGGCCTCAAGAGACCCAGTACTTC
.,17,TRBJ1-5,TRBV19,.,CASSIGGALSSNQPQHF,TGTGCCAGTAGTATCGGGGGGGCCCTTTCTAGCAATCAGCCCCAGCATTTT
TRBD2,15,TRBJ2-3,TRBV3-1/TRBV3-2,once,CASSQRTSSTDTQYF,TGTGCCAGCAGCCAACGGACTAGCTCGACAGATACGCAGTATTTT
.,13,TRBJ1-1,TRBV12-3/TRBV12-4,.,CASSKAGITEAFF,TGTGCCAGCAGTAAAGCCGGGATCACTGAAGCTTTCTTT
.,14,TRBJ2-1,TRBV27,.,CACRGAPSYNEQFF,TGTGCCTGCCGGGGAGCGCCCAGCTACAATGAGCAGTTCTTC
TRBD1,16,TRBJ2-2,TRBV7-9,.,CASPPGQGPLTGELFF,TGTGCCAGCCCTCCGGGACAGGGTCCTCTGACCGGGGAGCTGTTTTTT
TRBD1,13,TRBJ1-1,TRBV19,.,CASSIRQGTEAFF,TGTGCCAGTAGTATCAGACAGGGGACTGAAGCTTTCTTT
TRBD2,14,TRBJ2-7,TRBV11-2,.,CASSITSGSYEQYF,TGTGCCAGCAGCATCACTAGCGGCTCCTACGAGCAGTACTTC
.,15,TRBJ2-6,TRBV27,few,CASRCMASGANVLTF,TGTGCCAGCAGATGCATGGCCTCTGGGGCCAACGTCCTGACTTTC
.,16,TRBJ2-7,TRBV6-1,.,CASSKGTSGTPHEQYF,TGTGCCAGCAGTAAAGGGACATCGGGGACTCCCCACGAGCAGTACTTC
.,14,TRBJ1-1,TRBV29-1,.,CSVTAGTSTTEAFF,TGCAGCGTCACGGCCGGGACTTCAACCACTGAAGCTTTCTTT
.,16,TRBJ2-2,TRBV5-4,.,CASSSPDIANTGELFF,TGTGCCAGCAGCTCACCGGACATCGCGAACACCGGGGAGCTGTTTTTT
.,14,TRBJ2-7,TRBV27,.,CASSRPGFNGEQYF,TGTGCCAGCAGTAGACCGGGATTTAACGGCGAGCAGTACTTC
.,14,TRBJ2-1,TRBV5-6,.,CASSFDSFYNEQFF,TGTGCCAGCAGTTTCGACAGCTTCTACAATGAGCAGTTCTTC
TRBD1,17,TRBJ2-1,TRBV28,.,CASSFSLGQGSYNEQFF,TGTGCCAGCAGTTTTTCTCTTGGACAGGGCTCCTACAATGAGCAGTTCTTC
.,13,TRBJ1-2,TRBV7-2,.,CASSLRDLGGYTF,TGTGCCAGCAGCTTAAGGGATTTGGGTGGCTACACCTTC
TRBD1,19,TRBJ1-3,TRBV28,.,CASSQGQGGSTSSGNTIYF,TGTGCCAGCAGTCAAGGACAGGGGGGATCTACCAGCTCTGGAAACACCATATATTTT
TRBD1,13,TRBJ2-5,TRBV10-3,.,CAISADREATQYF,TGTGCCATCAGTGCGGACAGGGAGGCGACCCAGTACTTC
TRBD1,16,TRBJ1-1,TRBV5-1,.,CASSLALGTAGPEAFF,TGCGCCAGCAGCCTGGCTCTTGGGACAGCAGGTCCTGAAGCTTTCTTT
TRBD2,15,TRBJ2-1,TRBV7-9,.,CASSPGTSGRVEQFF,TGTGCCAGCAGCCCGGGGACTAGCGGGAGGGTTGAGCAGTTCTTC
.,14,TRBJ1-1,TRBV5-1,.,CASSALGSATEAFF,TGCGCCAGCTCGGCCTTGGGATCTGCCACTGAAGCTTTCTTT
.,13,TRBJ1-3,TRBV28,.,CASSSVQLNTIYF,TGTGCCAGCAGTTCGGTACAGTTAAACACCATATATTTT
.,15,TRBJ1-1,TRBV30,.,CAWSVSGDPKYEAFF,TGTGCCTGGAGTGTATCTGGGGACCCGAAATATGAAGCTTTCTTT
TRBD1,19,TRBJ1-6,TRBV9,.,CASSASLGGTDSYNSPLHF,TGTGCCAGCAGCGCGTCTCTTGGAGGGACAGATTCCTATAATTCACCCCTCCACTTT
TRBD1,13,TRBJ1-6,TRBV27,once,CASSGDRDSPLHF,TGTGCCAGCAGTGGCGACAGGGACTCACCCCTCCACTTT
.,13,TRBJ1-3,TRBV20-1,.,CSASAGSGNTIYF,TGCAGTGCTAGTGCGGGGTCTGGAAACACCATATATTTT
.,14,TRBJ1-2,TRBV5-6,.,CASSLGRVTYGYTF,TGTGCCAGCAGCTTGGGTAGGGTAACCTATGGCTACACCTTC
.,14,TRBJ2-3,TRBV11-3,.,CASSPGQITDTQYF,TGTGCCAGCAGCCCCGGACAGATCACAGATACGCAGTATTTT
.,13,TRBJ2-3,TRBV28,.,CASRPRDIDTQYF,TGTGCCAGCAGACCCCGGGACATAGATACGCAGTATTTT
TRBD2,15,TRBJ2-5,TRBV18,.,CASSPVAGGLETQYF,TGTGCCAGCTCACCAGTAGCGGGAGGGCTTGAGACCCAGTACTTC
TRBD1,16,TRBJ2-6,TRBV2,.,CASRQGTRSGANVLTF,TGTGCCAGCAGACAGGGGACCCGCTCTGGGGCCAACGTCCTGACTTTC
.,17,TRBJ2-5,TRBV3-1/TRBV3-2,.,CASSQLSGVAEQETQYF,TGTGCCAGCAGCCAGCTCTCAGGAGTAGCGGAGCAAGAGACCCAGTACTTC
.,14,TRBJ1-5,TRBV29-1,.,CSVSGRDSNQPQHF,TGCAGCGTTTCCGGTAGGGATAGCAATCAGCCCCAGCATTTT
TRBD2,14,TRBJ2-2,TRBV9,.,CASSVASGTGELFF,TGTGCCAGCAGCGTGGCTAGCGGGACCGGGGAGCTGTTTTTT
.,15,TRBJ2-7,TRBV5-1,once,CASSEPAGNLYEQYF,TGCGCCAGCAGCGAGCCGGCCGGGAACCTCTACGAGCAGTACTTC
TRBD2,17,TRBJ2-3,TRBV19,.,CASRKRTSGSSTDTQYF,TGTGCCAGTAGAAAGCGGACTAGCGGGAGCAGCACAGATACGCAGTATTTT
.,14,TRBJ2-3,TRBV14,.,CASSLGLGTDTQYF,TGTGCCAGCAGCCTGGGACTGGGCACAGATACGCAGTATTTT
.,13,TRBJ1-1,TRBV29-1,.,CSVAPESNTEAFF,TGCAGCGTTGCCCCGGAATCGAACACTGAAGCTTTCTTT
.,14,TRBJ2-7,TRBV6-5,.,CATTPAEGSYEQYF,TGTGCCACCACCCCGGCGGAGGGGAGCTACGAGCAGTACTTC
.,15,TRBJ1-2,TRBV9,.,CASSAIGAGKKGYTF,TGTGCCAGCAGCGCAATAGGGGCAGGGAAGAAAGGCTACACCTTC